This T cell receptor (beta chain) is drawn from a study of cytomegalovirus exposure and HLA in healthy donors. Per the germline V gene, CDR1 is MNHNS and CDR2 is SASEGT. The CDR3 consists of 15 residues. V trimming: 6 bases; J trimming: 11 bases; junction bases outside the gene matches: 17. In the PCR, 60 Vbeta and 13 Jbeta primers were used. Method: immunoSEQ multiplex PCR; TCRdb's copy keeps in-frame clones and lacks some. The repertoire has approximately 170,000 clones, 68% of them found once; the top ten carry around 3%. V gene TRBV6-1 combines with J gene TRBJ1-1; the match to TRBD1 covers 8 bases. The specimen sequenced was PBMCs. The TCR sequence derives from a woman aged 40 to 55 in good health and CMV-seropositive. CDR3 bases: TGTGCCAGCAGCGGAACCCAGGGGGCGAATCGGGCGGCTTTCTTT. This translates into CASSGTQGANRAAFF.